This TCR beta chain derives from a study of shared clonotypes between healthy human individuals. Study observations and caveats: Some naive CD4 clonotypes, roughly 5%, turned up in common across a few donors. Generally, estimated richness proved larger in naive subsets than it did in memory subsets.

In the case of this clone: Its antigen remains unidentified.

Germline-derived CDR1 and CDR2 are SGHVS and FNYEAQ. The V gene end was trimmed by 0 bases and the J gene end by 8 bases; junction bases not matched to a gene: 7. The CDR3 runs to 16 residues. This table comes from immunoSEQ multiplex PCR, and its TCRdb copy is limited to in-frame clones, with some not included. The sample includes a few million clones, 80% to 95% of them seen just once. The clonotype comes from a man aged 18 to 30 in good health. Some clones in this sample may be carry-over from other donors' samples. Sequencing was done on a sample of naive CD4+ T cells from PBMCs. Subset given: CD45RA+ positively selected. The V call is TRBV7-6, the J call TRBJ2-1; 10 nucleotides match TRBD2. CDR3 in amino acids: CASSLASLAGAHEQFF. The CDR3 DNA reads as TGTGCCAGCAGCTTAGCCAGTCTAGCGGGAGCCCATGAGCAGTTCTTC.